This T cell receptor beta chain was sequenced in a study of Graves' ophthalmopathy and Graves' hyperthyroidism. The authors amplified TCR beta CDR3 regions from RNA transcripts. HTBI-primed RT-PCR formed the first round, and a multiplex PCR formed the second. TCRdb reprocessed the multiplex PCR reads via MiXCR and lists one record per CDR3 protein. In the table there are 580,000 or so distinct CDR3 sequences, about 35% of which are singletons. None of the included patients had other autoimmune diseases, uncontrolled infections, pregnancy or lactation, as these led to exclusion. Serum thyroxine and TRAb, along with clinical symptoms, thyroid ultrasound and orbital computed tomography, were what diagnosis relied on. V was pared by 4 bases and J by 6 bases, with 12 bases of the junction left unmatched. The germline gives CDR1 SEHNR, CDR2 FQNEAQ (reference sequence). This CDR3 comprises 17 residues.

The sequence was obtained from an adult man with Graves' hyperthyroidism. The chain joins TRBV7-9 to TRBJ2-2; 9 positions agree with TRBD1. The sample comprised peripheral blood or thyroid tissue (not recorded which). CDR3 in amino acids: CASSSHPGQGSAGELFF. In DNA form, the CDR3 reads TGTGCCAGCAGCTCGCACCCGGGACAGGGTAGCGCCGGGGAGCTGTTTTTT. Combining the CDR3 with reference TRBV7-9 and TRBJ2-2 gives the whole variable domain DTGVSQNPRHKITKRGQNVTFRCDPISEHNRLYWYRQTLGQGPEFLTYFQNEAQLEKSRLLSDRFSAERPKGSFSTLEIQRTEQGDSAMYLCASSSHPGQGSAGELFFGEGSRLTVL.